The 21 T cell receptor beta chains reported below all come from one sample, sequenced in a study of cytomegalovirus exposure and HLA in healthy donors. The PCR made use of 60 Vbeta and 13 Jbeta primers. Sequenced by immunoSEQ multiplex PCR; TCRdb stores in-frame clones only, minus some. The top ten clones hold around 10% of a sample with 110,000 or so clones, about 68% of them seen once. The specimen sequenced was PBMCs. All receptors come from a woman aged 50 to 60 in good health and CMV-seropositive.

The rearrangement joins TRBV21-1 to TRBJ1-5. TRBV21-1 is designated a pseudogene. The CDR3 loop spans 16 amino acids. CDR3 protein: CASSSNGHCGVQPQHF. The DNA for the CDR3 is TGTGCCAGCAGCAGTAACGGACACTGCGGGGTTCAGCCCCAGCATTTT.

The chain links TRBV29-1 to TRBJ1-4; 10 bases align to TRBD1. The CDR3 totals 15 residues. Losses at the gene ends were 1 base for V and 8 bases for J; bases not matched to a gene: 7. Germline-derived CDR1 and CDR2 are SQVTM and ANQGSEA. The CDR3 nucleotides are TGCAGCGTTGAAGTTTGGACAGGGGGAGGGGAAAAACTGTTTTTT. Protein product: CSVEVWTGGGEKLFF.

The V gene is TRBV7-8, the J gene TRBJ1-1; possible D gene TRBD1, 5 bases. The CDR3 is made up of 15 amino acids. The V end was cut by 1 base, the J end by 0 bases, with 9 bases between. Per the germline V gene, CDR1 is SGHVS and CDR2 is FQNEAQ. For the CDR3, the DNA is TGTGCCAGCAGCTTAGTCCCGGGGGTGAACACTGAAGCTTTCTTT. Translation: CASSLVPGVNTEAFF.

This sequence joins TRBV4-1 and TRBJ1-1; tentatively, D is TRBD1 (6 bases). Germline V lookup: CDR1 MGHRA, CDR2 YSYEKL. V was cut by 4 bases and J by 7 bases, with 19 bases left in between. This CDR3 has 15 residues. The CDR3 DNA follows: TGCGCCAGCAGCCTACATCAAAGACAGGCGGATGAAGCTTTCTTT. The encoded protein is CASSLHQRQADEAFF.

This chain uses TRBV2 with TRBJ1-2; TRBD1 agrees at 8 bases. This CDR3 contains 12 residues. With 6 bases clipped from V and 7 bases from J, the junction kept 4 bases outside the gene matches. Germline V gene sequence: CDR1 SNHLY, CDR2 FYNNEI. The chain's CDR3 is CASSGQGFGYTF. CDR3 DNA sequence: TGTGCCAGCAGCGGACAGGGTTTTGGCTACACCTTC.

This clone was seen once. The V and J genes are TRBV4-3 and TRBJ1-1, with D maybe TRBD1 (5 bases). Per germline, CDR1 LGHNA and CDR2 YSLEER. Trimming took 3 bases from V and 1 from J, leaving 9 bases between them. This CDR3 has 14 amino acids. In DNA, the CDR3 is TGCGCCAGCAGCCAGTTGACAGAGAACACTGAAGCTTTCTTT. Translation gives CASSQLTENTEAFF.

This chain links TRBV19 with TRBJ1-2; D is perhaps TRBD1 (5 bases). This CDR3 is built from 13 residues. CDR1 and CDR2 (germline): LNHDA, SQIVND (reference sequence). V lost 7 bases and J 10 bases, leaving 19 bases between the germline ends. CDR3 coding DNA: TGTGCCAGTACGGGGACTAAAGCGTCTGACTACACCTTC. Translating gives CASTGTKASDYTF.

V and J are TRBV10-3 and TRBJ2-7; D unresolved. This CDR3 has 12 residues. Per germline, CDR1 ENHRY and CDR2 SYGVKD. V lost 3 bases and J 6 bases, leaving 9 bases between the germline ends. CDR3 in amino acids: CAISDKRVEQYF. CDR3 sequence (DNA): TGTGCCATCAGTGATAAACGGGTCGAGCAGTACTTC.

This chain links TRBV5-1 with TRBJ2-7; D ambiguous. Deletions cut 0 bases from V and 3 bases from J, with 7 bases between. In germline, CDR1 is SGHRS, CDR2 YFSETQ. There are 13 residues in the CDR3. This chain's CDR3 is CASSLARYYEQYF. The DNA of the CDR3 is TGCGCCAGCAGCTTGGCGCGGTACTACGAGCAGTACTTC.

The V and J genes are TRBV19 and TRBJ1-1; 9 bases are shared with TRBD1. This CDR3 contains 14 residues. Trimming cost V 7 bases and J 4 bases; bases outside gene matches: 7. Germline CDR1 is LNHDA and CDR2 is SQIVND (reference sequence). The DNA of the CDR3 is TGTGCCAGTACCCCGACAGGGGGTTCCACTGAAGCTTTCTTT. Translating it yields CASTPTGGSTEAFF.

V usage is TRBV29-1 and J usage is TRBJ1-1, with 7 bases aligning to TRBD1. Per the germline V gene, CDR1 is SQVTM and CDR2 is ANQGSEA. This CDR3 has 15 residues. V trimming: 2 bases; J trimming: 6 bases; junction bases outside the gene matches: 12. The CDR3 DNA reads TGCAGCGTTGAATTACGTAGAGGGCAGGGGGCTGAAGCTTTCTTT. Translating it yields CSVELRRGQGAEAFF.

The chain has TRBV19 and TRBJ1-1; no clear D. The germline V gene has CDR1 LNHDA and CDR2 SQIVND (reference sequence). Trimming removed 4 bases at V and 1 base at J, with 13 bases between. CDR3 length equals 15 residues. The CDR3 nucleotides are TGTGCCAGTAGTAAACAGTCCCAAAAGAACACTGAAGCTTTCTTT. Protein: CASSKQSQKNTEAFF.

This chain connects TRBV19 to TRBJ2-7, with D unclear. This CDR3 contains 14 residues. The germline V and J ends were trimmed by 1 base and 3 bases, with 10 bases remaining between them. Germline assignment: CDR1 LNHDA and CDR2 SQIVND (reference sequence). The CDR3 here is CASSIGQANYEQYF. The DNA of the CDR3 is TGTGCCAGTAGTATAGGTCAGGCGAACTACGAGCAGTACTTC.

V and J are TRBV29-1 and TRBJ1-1; D is unclear. With 3 bases removed from V and 1 base from J, the gap between germline ends came to 18 bases. The CDR3 length is 16 residues. The germline gives CDR1 SQVTM, CDR2 ANQGSEA. The CDR3 protein is CSVDSPWGEGNTEAFF. CDR3 nucleotide sequence: TGCAGCGTTGACTCTCCCTGGGGAGAGGGGAACACTGAAGCTTTCTTT. Combining the CDR3 with reference TRBV29-1 and TRBJ1-1 gives the whole variable domain SAVISQKPSRDICQRGTSLTIQCQVDSQVTMMFWYRQQPGQSLTLIATANQGSEATYESGFVIDKFPISRPNLTFSTLTVSNMSPEDSSIYLCSVDSPWGEGNTEAFFGQGTRLTVV.

V and J are TRBV6-5 and TRBJ2-7; tentatively, D is TRBD1 (5 bases). The V and J ends lost 6 bases and 2 bases respectively, with 17 bases between them. The CDR3 has 15 residues. The germline V gene has CDR1 MNHEY and CDR2 SVGAGI. The CDR3 DNA sequence: TGTGCCAGCAGCCTGGACCAACTCAGGGCCTACGAGCAGTACTTC. It yields the protein CASSLDQLRAYEQYF.

This chain connects TRBV10-3 to TRBJ2-3; the D gene is possibly TRBD1 (5 bases). This CDR3 has 15 amino acids. Germline CDR1 ENHRY, CDR2 SYGVKD. V lost 3 bases and J lost 1, with 11 bases in between. The CDR3 DNA reads TGTGCCATCAGTGAAACAGGTCTAGGCACAGATACGCAGTATTTT. Its translation: CAISETGLGTDTQYF.

The V and J genes are TRBV14 and TRBJ2-1; TRBD2 agrees at 8 bases. The CDR3 totals 14 residues. Germline V CDR1 and CDR2: SGHDN, FVKESK. J gave up 14 bases and V 4 bases, and 13 bases lay outside the gene matches. The CDR3 region has the DNA TGTGCCAGCAGCCTAGCGGGAAAATATCGGGGGGAGTTCTTC. Protein product: CASSLAGKYRGEFF. The full variable domain, its missing parts supplied by reference TRBV14 and TRBJ2-1, is EAGVTQFPSHSVIEKGQTVTLRCDPISGHDNLYWYRRVMGKEIKFLLHFVKESKQDESGMPNNRFLAERTGGTYSTLKVQPAELEDSGVYFCASSLAGKYRGEFFGPGTRLTVL.

This clone has only one observation. This chain uses TRBV10-3 with TRBJ2-5; D may be TRBD2 (6 bases). The CDR3 runs 14 residues. Trimming stripped 7 bases from V and 4 bases from J, with 16 bases between. The germline CDR1 and CDR2 sequences are ENHRY and SYGVKD. The CDR3 sequence is CAIKGTGGSETQYF. The CDR3 DNA follows: TGTGCCATCAAGGGGACTGGCGGTTCAGAGACCCAGTACTTC.

This clone was found once. CDR3 sequence reads: CASRGLAGIGYNEQFF. The CDR3 nucleotides are TGTGCCAGCAGAGGACTAGCGGGAATTGGCTACAATGAGCAGTTCTTC. The V and J genes are TRBV2 and TRBJ2-1, with 12 positions matching TRBD2. The CDR3 is 16 amino acids. Germline values: CDR1 SNHLY, CDR2 FYNNEI. Trimming took 6 bases from V and 3 from J; bases not matched to a gene: 6.

This chain links TRBV29-1 with TRBJ2-1, with D perhaps matching TRBD1 (5 bases). The V gene lost 0 bases and the J gene lost 4 bases, with 7 bases spanning the gap. The CDR3 is made up of 13 amino acids. Germline loops: CDR1 SQVTM, CDR2 ANQGSEA. CDR3 loop: CSVEEDTYNEQFF. DNA for the CDR3: TGCAGCGTTGAAGAGGACACATACAATGAGCAGTTCTTC.

This clone showed up just once. The chain carries TRBV4-1 and TRBJ1-2; D remains unclear. Per germline, CDR1 MGHRA and CDR2 YSYEKL. The CDR3 has 16 residues. The ends were cut back, 1 base at V and 4 bases at J, with 16 bases in the middle. CDR3 sequence: CASSQVGGPSGYGYTF. The CDR3 region has the DNA TGCGCCAGCAGCCAAGTTGGCGGGCCCTCGGGCTATGGCTACACCTTC.